Shown below are 20 T cell receptor beta chains from a single sample sequenced in a study of cytomegalovirus exposure and HLA in healthy donors. PCR primers comprised 60 Vbeta and 13 Jbeta primers. Measured with immunoSEQ multiplex PCR; TCRdb has only the in-frame clones, and not every one. The sample lists 55,000 to 70,000 clones; 74% were seen once. Specimen: PBMCs. These receptors all stem from a woman aged 55-70 years in good health and CMV-seropositive.

The chain combines TRBV7-9 with TRBJ2-7; D is perhaps TRBD1 (5 bases). CDR3 size: 14 residues. V gave up 5 bases and J gave up 4 bases, with 15 bases separating them. Germline V CDR1 and CDR2: SEHNR, FQNEAQ (reference sequence). CDR3 DNA: TGTGCCAGCAGCCACCGGACACTTCCTTACGAGCAGTACTTC. Protein: CASSHRTLPYEQYF.

This rearrangement joins TRBV2 to TRBJ2-1; TRBD2 aligns across 7 bases. The V and J ends lost 8 bases and 5 bases, in that order; junction bases with no gene match: 9. CDR1 SNHLY and CDR2 FYNNEI come from the germline V gene. The CDR3 has 14 amino acids. The chain's CDR3 is CASAEASGNNEQFF. The CDR3 DNA follows: TGTGCCAGCGCGGAGGCTAGCGGTAACAATGAGCAGTTCTTC.

This clone was recorded once. V and J are TRBV5-1 and TRBJ2-3, with 8 positions matching TRBD2. CDR1 is SGHRS, CDR2 YFSETQ, per germline. Trimming cost V 6 bases and J 0 bases; bases outside gene matches: 6. The CDR3 spans 15 residues. This chain's CDR3 is CASMERGPSTDTQYF. In DNA form, the CDR3 reads TGCGCCAGCATGGAGCGGGGGCCTAGCACAGATACGCAGTATTTT.

The chain uses TRBV19 and TRBJ1-1; 9 bases line up with TRBD1. The CDR3 is 14 amino acids. Losses at the gene ends were 6 bases for V and 5 bases for J; bases not matched to a gene: 7. CDR1 and CDR2 (germline): LNHDA, SQIVND (reference sequence). CDR3 residues: CASRPGQGFTEAFF. Here the CDR3 DNA reads TGTGCCAGTAGGCCGGGACAGGGTTTTACTGAAGCTTTCTTT.

V and J are TRBV20-1 and TRBJ1-2; D gene uncertain. The V gene lost 2 bases and the J gene lost 5 bases, with 6 bases spanning the gap. Per the germline V gene, CDR1 is DFQATT and CDR2 is SNEGSKA (reference sequence). This CDR3 has 11 amino acids. The CDR3 DNA sequence: TGCAGTGCTAGACCACAGTATGGCTACACCTTC. It translates to CSARPQYGYTF.

The CDR3 DNA reads TGTGCCAGCAGCGTAGGCCCCGGGGTGGGCAATCAGCCCCAGCATTTT. Protein sequence: CASSVGPGVGNQPQHF. The chain combines TRBV9 with TRBJ1-5; D is undetermined. The germline V gene has CDR1 SGDLS and CDR2 YYNGEE. The CDR3 has 16 residues. The V end was cut by 0 bases, the J end by 2 bases, with 12 bases between.

This clone has only a few counts. The chain employs TRBV9 and TRBJ1-2; 9 bases are shared with TRBD1. Losses at the gene ends were 3 bases for V and 10 bases for J; bases not matched to a gene: 13. The CDR3 consists of 15 residues. The V gene's germline CDR1 is SGDLS and CDR2 YYNGEE. The CDR3 is CASSGQMTGGLDYTF. As DNA, the CDR3 is TGTGCCAGCAGCGGACAGATGACAGGGGGGTTGGACTACACCTTC.

J is TRBJ2-7 and V is TRBV13; TRBD1 matches at 7 bases. Germline trimming cut 1 base from V and 2 bases from J; bases unmatched to any gene: 5. The germline gives CDR1 PRHDT, CDR2 FYEKMQ (reference sequence). This CDR3 region has 15 residues. CDR3 loop: CASSLVGQPPYEQYF. Here the CDR3 DNA reads TGTGCCAGCAGCTTAGTGGGACAGCCTCCCTACGAGCAGTACTTC. The whole variable domain, remainder taken from reference TRBV13 and TRBJ2-7, is AAGVIQSPRHLIKEKRETATLKCYPIPRHDTVYWYQQGPGQDPQFLISFYEKMQSDKGSIPDRFSAQQFSDYHSELNMSSLELGDSALYFCASSLVGQPPYEQYFGPGTRLTVT.

This chain connects TRBV14 to TRBJ1-6, with D uncertain. Germline V gene data show CDR1 as SGHDN and CDR2 as FVKESK. The CDR3 is made up of 13 amino acids. V dropped 1 base and J dropped 9 bases, with 7 bases sitting between them. The CDR3 DNA is TGTGCCAGCAGCCAAGTAGCGGGTTCACCCCTCCACTTT. Translated, it gives CASSQVAGSPLHF.

V and J are TRBV11-2 and TRBJ1-5; D gene ambiguous. CDR1 SGHAT and CDR2 FQNNGV come from the germline V gene. The CDR3 is 13 residues long. V gave up 3 bases and J gave up 5 bases, with 8 bases separating them. The chain's CDR3 is CASSFVRDQPQHF. The DNA for the CDR3 is TGTGCCAGCAGCTTTGTGAGGGATCAGCCCCAGCATTTT.

V and J are TRBV19 and TRBJ1-2; D is ambiguous. Trimming took off 6 bases at V and 8 bases at J, with 13 bases between the two ends. This CDR3 has 12 amino acids. The germline V gene encodes CDR1 LNHDA and CDR2 SQIVND (reference sequence). The CDR3 protein is CASRGRPYGYTF. CDR3 nucleotides: TGTGCCAGTAGGGGCAGGCCTTACGGCTACACCTTC.

The chain carries TRBV5-4 and TRBJ1-6; TRBD1 agrees at 9 bases. The CDR3 loop spans 16 amino acids. CDR1 and CDR2 (germline): SGHNT, YYREEE (reference sequence). V lost 4 bases, J lost 6 bases, and 8 bases stayed unmatched. The CDR3 region has the DNA TGTGCCAGCAGCAGCCCCGGGACAGGGCCTAATTCACCCCTCCACTTT. Translation gives CASSSPGTGPNSPLHF.

This CDR3 reads CASSLELLLNTEAFF. CDR3 nucleotide sequence: TGTGCCAGCAGCTTAGAGCTACTTCTGAACACTGAAGCTTTCTTT. The rearrangement links TRBV7-9 to TRBJ1-1; D is unclear. The ends were cut back, 1 base at V and 0 bases at J, with 9 bases in the middle. Germline V gene data show CDR1 as SEHNR and CDR2 as FQNEAQ (reference sequence). The CDR3 runs 15 residues.

The chain joins TRBV7-8 to TRBJ1-5, with D maybe TRBD1 (6 bases). The CDR3 is 16 residues long. V lost 5 bases, J lost 2 bases, and 16 bases lay in between. CDR1 and CDR2 (germline): SGHVS, FQNEAQ. The CDR3 DNA is TGTGCCAGCAGCCAAGCGGGGGGCGCCGGCAATCAGCCCCAGCATTTT. It codes for CASSQAGGAGNQPQHF.

V and J are TRBV27 and TRBJ1-2, with 9 bases lining up with TRBD1. The V gene's germline CDR1 is MNHEY and CDR2 SMNVEV (reference sequence). The CDR3 contains 13 residues. V shed 6 bases and J 6 bases; nucleotides not matched to a gene: 5. This CDR3 is CASRGDRVDGYTF. The CDR3 DNA is TGTGCCAGCAGGGGGGACAGGGTCGATGGCTACACCTTC.

This clone was counted a few times. The gene calls are TRBV9 and TRBJ1-1; 10 positions match TRBD1. The CDR3 contains 15 residues. Germline CDR1 reads SGDLS; CDR2 reads YYNGEE. Trimming at V came to 2 bases and at J to 4 bases, leaving 5 bases not matched to a gene. The CDR3 sequence: CASSVGGQGTTEAFF. The DNA for the CDR3 is TGTGCCAGCAGCGTTGGGGGACAGGGGACCACTGAAGCTTTCTTT. Looking up the rest from reference TRBV9 and TRBJ1-1 gives the full variable domain: DSGVTQTPKHLITATGQRVTLRCSPRSGDLSVYWYQQSLDQGLQFLIQYYNGEERAKGNILERFSAQQFPDLHSELNLSSLELGDSALYFCASSVGGQGTTEAFFGQGTRLTVV.

The V call is TRBV7-9, the J call TRBJ2-3; 12 bases agree with TRBD2. This CDR3 contains 14 residues. V lost 5 bases, J lost 6 bases, and 3 bases stayed unmatched. Germline values: CDR1 SEHNR, CDR2 FQNEAQ (reference sequence). CDR3 DNA sequence: TGTGCCAGCAGCCGCGGACTAGCGGGGGATACGCAGTATTTT. Translating gives CASSRGLAGDTQYF.

The gene calls are TRBV2 and TRBJ1-2; tentatively, D is TRBD1 (5 bases). Germline-derived CDR1 and CDR2 are SNHLY and FYNNEI. The CDR3 sequence is 17 residues long. V gave up 6 bases and J gave up 4 bases, with 24 bases separating them. CDR3 nucleotide sequence: TGTGCCAGCAGCGCAATCACTGGGCAGGGCGCGAGCTATGGCTACACCTTC. Its translation: CASSAITGQGASYGYTF.

This clone occurred a few times. The chain recombines TRBV15 with TRBJ1-2; the D gene is possibly TRBD1 (5 bases). The CDR3 length is 15 residues. Germline V gene sequence: CDR1 LNHNV, CDR2 YYDKDF (reference sequence). The V end was cut by 1 base, the J end by 4 bases, with 13 bases between. DNA of the CDR3: TGTGCCACCAGCAGAGCAAATAGGGGCGGCTATGGCTACACCTTC. It translates to CATSRANRGGYGYTF.

This clone has only a few counts. The chain combines TRBV14 with TRBJ1-1; D is unresolved. V dropped 0 bases and J dropped 9 bases, with 17 bases sitting between them. This CDR3 is built from 15 residues. From germline, CDR1 is SGHDN and CDR2 FVKESK. CDR3 sequence: CASSQDWSGTGKAFF. In DNA, the CDR3 is TGTGCCAGCAGCCAAGATTGGTCAGGAACGGGGAAAGCTTTCTTT.